The 21 T cell receptor beta chains reported below all come from one sample, sequenced in a study of T cell repertoires in cytomegalovirus infection. Each CDR3 protein gets one entry after TCRdb re-called the reads with MiXCR. Among 560,000 or so distinct CDR3 sequences listed, more than 15% were seen once. Input material: CD8+ T cells from PBMCs. These receptors were obtained from a human donor in good health (CMV status not recorded). Some clones in this sample may be carry-over from other donors' samples.

About this clonotype itself: The missing conserved phenylalanine or tryptophan at the end of this CDR3 makes a read error likely. The chain recombines TRBV27 with TRBJ2-7, with a possible D match to TRBD2 (5 bases). Germline loops: CDR1 MNHEY, CDR2 SMNVEV (reference sequence). The CDR3 length is 14 residues. The V end lost 7 bases, the J end lost 6 bases, and 19 bases lay between the germline ends. The CDR3: CASTDGLLTGEQYL. The CDR3 DNA is TGTGCCAGCACCGACGGACTCCTAACGGGCGAGCAGTACTTA.

This clonotype was picked up many times. This chain connects TRBV4-1 to TRBJ2-1, with D possibly TRBD2 on 5 matching bases. The CDR3 runs 12 residues. V dropped 0 bases and J dropped 10 bases, with 7 bases sitting between them. Germline V gene data show CDR1 as MGHRA and CDR2 as YSYEKL. The chain's CDR3 is CASSQELAEQFF. Here the CDR3 DNA reads TGCGCCAGCAGCCAAGAATTAGCGGAGCAGTTCTTC.

This clonotype was seen at least ten times. The rearrangement joins TRBV28 to TRBJ2-2; 14 nucleotides line up with TRBD2. Germline lookup yields CDR1 MDHEN and CDR2 SYDVKM. The CDR3 consists of 15 residues. Losses at the gene ends were 5 bases for V and 7 bases for J; bases not matched to a gene: 3. DNA of the CDR3: TGTGCCAGCAGTGGGACTAGCGGGAGTAACGGGGAGCTGTTTTTT. This codes for CASSGTSGSNGELFF. The variable domain in full, with the rest retrieved from reference TRBV28 and TRBJ2-2, is DVKVTQSSRYLVKRTGEKVFLECVQDMDHENMFWYRQDPGLGLRLIYFSYDVKMKEKGDIPEGYSVSREKKERFSLILESASTNQTSMYLCASSGTSGSNGELFFGEGSRLTVL.

The sample holds many counts of this clonotype. V gene TRBV7-9 combines with J gene TRBJ2-7; D perhaps matches TRBD1 (6 bases). The length of the CDR3 is 17 residues. From germline, CDR1 is SEHNR and CDR2 FQNEAQ (reference sequence). Trimming shortened V by 5 bases and J by 1 base, and 21 bases separated the two germline ends. DNA for the CDR3: TGTGCCAGCAGCCATAAGGCCGCCGGGACATTATCCTACGAGCAGTACTTC. Translation gives CASSHKAAGTLSYEQYF.

This clonotype was seen more than once but under ten times. The chain joins TRBV20-1 to TRBJ2-1, with TRBD2 matching 8 bases. Trimming removed 3 bases from V and 0 bases from J; junction bases left unmatched: 7. In germline, CDR1 is DFQATT, CDR2 SNEGSKA (reference sequence). The CDR3 has 16 residues. This CDR3 reads CSASGLLADSYNEQFF. In DNA form, the CDR3 reads TGCAGTGCTAGTGGATTACTAGCGGACTCCTACAATGAGCAGTTCTTC.

Of note for this clonotype: The germline gene is not matched at one end of the junction; a read error may be the cause. The chain recombines TRBV27 with TRBJ2-7; TRBD2 aligns across 12 bases. Germline CDR1 reads MNHEY; CDR2 reads SMNVEV (reference sequence). The CDR3 runs to 21 residues. CDR3 residues: CAISLVDPWTSGVKGRNEQYF. The CDR3 nucleotides are TGTGCCATCAGTTTAGTAGATCCCTGGACTAGCGGGGTCAAAGGGAGGAACGAGCAGTACTTC.

J is TRBJ1-5 and V is TRBV13, with D hard to call. Between the trimmed V and J ends, which lost 5 bases and 3 bases, there was a span of 14 bases. CDR1 and CDR2 from the germline V gene are PRHDT and FYEKMQ (reference sequence). The CDR3 length is 15 residues. The CDR3 sequence: CASSPGPGSNQPQHF. CDR3 bases: TGTGCCAGCAGCCCTGGCCCAGGTTCCAATCAGCCCCAGCATTTT.

This clonotype was observed a few times. CDR3 coding DNA: TGTGCCAGCAGACTAGACAGGGTGGGGACAGATACGCAGTATTTT. Translating gives CASRLDRVGTDTQYF. The chain joins TRBV5-4 to TRBJ2-3; TRBD1 matches at 7 bases. The length of the CDR3 is 15 residues. With V trimmed by 5 bases and J by 3 bases, 9 bases remained unmatched. Germline CDR1 is SGHNT and CDR2 is YYREEE (reference sequence).

In its sample, this clonotype was seen many times. The chain links TRBV12-3 or TRBV12-4 to TRBJ1-2, with a weak D call TRBD1 (5 bases). V was shortened by 7 bases and J by 3 bases, with 9 bases between the two germline ends. This CDR3 has 12 residues. The CDR3, as DNA: TGTGCCAGCATGGGGCTGGACTATGGCTACACCTTC. Its translation is CASMGLDYGYTF.

The chain couples TRBV5-1 to TRBJ1-1; tentatively, D is TRBD1 (5 bases). Trimming took off 3 bases at V and 11 bases at J, with 23 bases between the two ends. Germline loops: CDR1 SGHRS, CDR2 YFSETQ. The length of the CDR3 is 15 residues. The CDR3 region has the DNA TGCGCCAGCAGCTGGAGAATCGGGGACGGGCAGGGTGCTTTCTTT. It is translated as CASSWRIGDGQGAFF. Full variable domain (outside the CDR3, taken from reference TRBV5-1 and TRBJ1-1): KAGVTQTPRYLIKTRGQQVTLSCSPISGHRSVSWYQQTPGQGLQFLFEYFSETQRNKGNFPGRFSGRQFSNSRSEMNVSTLELGDSALYLCASSWRIGDGQGAFFGQGTRLTVV.

This clonotype was counted only a few times. This chain links TRBV28 with TRBJ2-7; tentatively, D is TRBD2 (7 bases). The CDR3 sequence is 13 residues long. V gave up 8 bases and J gave up 2 bases, with 13 bases separating them. Germline values: CDR1 MDHEN, CDR2 SYDVKM. The CDR3: CASLGGRAYEQYF. The CDR3 region has the DNA TGTGCCAGCCTAGGGGGGAGGGCCTACGAGCAGTACTTC.

The chain employs TRBV2 and TRBJ2-5; TRBD2 agrees at 7 bases. The CDR3 consists of 13 residues. The V and J ends lost 7 bases and 4 bases, in that order; junction bases with no gene match: 6. From germline, CDR1 is SNHLY and CDR2 FYNNEI. This chain's CDR3 is CASIGEGPETQYF. CDR3 DNA sequence: TGTGCCAGCATAGGGGAGGGCCCAGAGACCCAGTACTTC.

This clonotype appeared many times. This rearrangement joins TRBV4-1 to TRBJ1-1; D is perhaps TRBD1 (5 bases). V was shortened by 0 bases and J by 9 bases, with 11 bases between the two germline ends. The CDR3 sequence is 13 residues long. In germline, CDR1 is MGHRA, CDR2 YSYEKL. CDR3 in DNA: TGCGCCAGCAGCCAAGATCTCGACAGTAAAGCTTTCTTT. Translation: CASSQDLDSKAFF.

This sequence joins TRBV27 and TRBJ1-2; D call uncertain. The length of the CDR3 is 15 residues. Trimming pared 5 bases from V and 8 bases from J, leaving 21 bases between. The V gene's germline CDR1 is MNHEY and CDR2 SMNVEV (reference sequence). The CDR3 here is CASSNSSLALLGYTF. CDR3 in DNA: TGTGCCAGCAGTAACTCCAGCCTGGCTCTTCTAGGCTACACCTTC.

This clonotype was counted many times. J is TRBJ1-1 and V is TRBV5-6; TRBD1 might be the D (5 bases). The CDR3 length is 13 residues. Germline V gives CDR1 SGHDT, CDR2 YYEEEE. V was trimmed by 4 bases and J by 1 base, leaving 8 bases between them. The CDR3 protein is CASSRQQNTEAFF. In DNA form, the CDR3 reads TGTGCCAGCAGCCGACAGCAGAACACTGAAGCTTTCTTT.

The chain uses TRBV27 and TRBJ1-1; D unclear. V was shortened by 7 bases and J by 1 base, with 13 bases between the two germline ends. The CDR3 runs 14 residues. Germline assignment: CDR1 MNHEY and CDR2 SMNVEV (reference sequence). The CDR3 coding sequence is TGTGCCAGCACCCTCTCCCGGGGGAACACTGAAGCTTTCTTT. It specifies CASTLSRGNTEAFF.

This clonotype was seen only a few times. The chain combines TRBV4-1 with TRBJ1-5; 8 bases map to TRBD1. With 4 bases clipped from V and 4 bases from J, the junction kept 6 bases outside the gene matches. Germline V gives CDR1 MGHRA, CDR2 YSYEKL. The CDR3 has 15 amino acids. CDR3 nucleotide sequence: TGCGCCAGCAGCCGCCTGACAGGGGATAATCAGCCCCAGCATTTT. It specifies CASSRLTGDNQPQHF.

The V call is TRBV9, the J call TRBJ2-1, with D perhaps TRBD2 (6 bases). The germline CDR1 and CDR2 sequences are SGDLS and YYNGEE. The CDR3 has 16 amino acids. Trimming shortened V by 4 bases and J by 1 base, and 15 bases separated the two germline ends. The CDR3 reads CASSSTPGLSYNEQFF. In DNA, the CDR3 is TGTGCCAGCAGCTCAACCCCGGGACTGTCCTACAATGAGCAGTTCTTC. Looking up the rest from reference TRBV9 and TRBJ2-1 gives the full variable domain: DSGVTQTPKHLITATGQRVTLRCSPRSGDLSVYWYQQSLDQGLQFLIQYYNGEERAKGNILERFSAQQFPDLHSELNLSSLELGDSALYFCASSSTPGLSYNEQFFGPGTRLTVL.

The chain combines TRBV29-1 with TRBJ1-1; tentatively, D is TRBD1 (5 bases). The CDR3 is made up of 11 amino acids. V dropped 7 bases and J dropped 8 bases, with 14 bases sitting between them. In germline, CDR1 is SQVTM, CDR2 ANQGSEA. CDR3 coding DNA: TGCAGCGCTCCTAGGGGTGGCGAAGCTTTCTTT. Amino acids: CSAPRGGEAFF.

This clonotype was seen many times. The V gene is TRBV12-5, the J gene TRBJ1-2; D call uncertain. V gave up 1 base and J gave up 2 bases, with 11 bases separating them. The CDR3 contains 15 residues. Germline CDR1 is LGHNT and CDR2 is FRNRAP. The chain's CDR3 is CASGLDPSGNYGYTF. CDR3 DNA sequence: TGTGCTAGTGGTTTGGATCCTAGTGGAAACTATGGCTACACCTTC.

The chain joins TRBV27 to TRBJ1-2, with D tentatively TRBD1 (6 bases). The CDR3 is 13 residues long. V lost 5 bases to trimming and J lost 6 bases, with 13 bases between them. Germline loops: CDR1 MNHEY, CDR2 SMNVEV (reference sequence). CDR3 amino acids: CASSPRTVDGYTF. As DNA, the CDR3 is TGTGCCAGCAGTCCCCGGACAGTTGATGGCTACACCTTC.